The entry below gives a single T cell receptor beta chain sequence along with its context. The data were produced by immunoSEQ multiplex PCR, yet TCRdb's version contains in-frame clones alone and is incomplete. This sample has about 300,000 clones, with roughly 87% found just once. The data were obtained in a study of blood T cell repertoires in COVID-19. Overall study context: T cells, B-cell-depleted T cells, or PBMCs provided the cDNA or gDNA that served as material.

Germline CDR1 SGHTA, CDR2 FQGNSA. CDR3 length equals 15 residues. With V trimmed by 7 bases and J by 4 bases, 9 bases remained unmatched. The sample consisted of peripheral blood. This TCR was sampled from a human donor in a cohort sampled during active COVID-19. V is TRBV7-2 and J is TRBJ2-2, with TRBD2 matching 7 bases. The CDR3 protein is CASTFGGGITGELFF. The CDR3 DNA follows: TGTGCCAGCACCTTTGGCGGGGGAATCACCGGGGAGCTGTTTTTT.